This T cell receptor (beta chain) was identified in a study of blood T cell repertoires in COVID-19. Study as a whole: COVID-19 samples from acute and convalescent phases originated in the United States, Italy and Spain. Nucleic acid was either cDNA or gDNA, and it came from T cells, B-cell-depleted T cells, or PBMCs.

There are 15 residues in the CDR3. Germline lookup yields CDR1 KGHDR and CDR2 SFDVKD. Trimming removed 6 bases at V and 5 bases at J, with 18 bases between. Authors' analysis steps: Amplifying reference gene primers gave estimates of nucleated cell counts. Clones were sequenced by immunoSEQ multiplex PCR, and TCRdb holds only the in-frame ones, with some missing. The V and J calls and the clone size are those of that table, but D and trimming were determined from the DNA. The sample lists under 300,000 clones, 65% to 90% seen once, with nearly 5% in the top ten. The J gene is TRBJ1-2, the V gene TRBV24-1, with no clear D. The TCR sequence derives from a woman older than 75 with active or convalescent COVID-19. The specimen sequenced was peripheral blood. CDR3: CATSHTATVKYGYTF. The CDR3 DNA follows: TGTGCCACCAGTCACACAGCTACCGTCAAATATGGCTACACCTTC.